The 4 T cell receptor beta chains presented below share a single source sample, sequenced in a study of the immune and genomic landscape of osteosarcoma. Only in-frame clones appear in the TCRdb table, and some are missing; sequencing was by immunoSEQ multiplex PCR. The sample lists roughly 5,100 clones, 75% to 85% seen once, with approximately 6.2% in the top ten. Osteosarcoma specimens were post-treatment primary, local recurrence and metastasis tumors from poor-prognosis patients. What was sequenced was osteosarcoma tumor tissue from the lung. These TCRs come from a human donor with osteosarcoma.

The rearrangement joins TRBV6-6 to TRBJ1-5; 7 bases are a match to TRBD1. V shed 0 bases and J 4 bases; nucleotides not matched to a gene: 3. Germline V lookup: CDR1 MNHNY, CDR2 SVGAGI (reference sequence). The CDR3 is made up of 15 amino acids. The CDR3 reads CASSYSGQWNQPQHF. DNA for the CDR3: TGTGCCAGCAGTTACTCGGGACAGTGGAATCAGCCCCAGCATTTT.

This chain joins TRBV27 and TRBJ2-2, with D possibly TRBD2 on 6 matching bases. This CDR3 comprises 16 residues. Trimming shortened V by 5 bases and J by 1 base, and 14 bases separated the two germline ends. The germline CDR1 and CDR2 sequences are MNHEY and SMNVEV (reference sequence). The CDR3 is CASSPWDLQNTGELFF. DNA for the CDR3: TGTGCCAGCAGTCCATGGGACTTGCAGAACACCGGGGAGCTGTTTTTT.

The chain recombines TRBV30 with TRBJ1-2; D perhaps matches TRBD1 (5 bases). CDR1 is GTSNPN and CDR2 is SVGIG in the germline V gene (reference sequence). The CDR3 has 11 residues. With 2 bases removed from V and 6 bases from J, the gap between germline ends came to 7 bases. Here the CDR3 DNA reads TGTGCCTGGAGTTGGGGGAATGGCTACACCTTC. This gives the protein CAWSWGNGYTF.

This clone turned up a few times. V and J are TRBV15 and TRBJ1-5; TRBD1 is a possible D gene (6 bases). There are 14 residues in the CDR3. The V gene's germline CDR1 is LNHNV and CDR2 YYDKDF (reference sequence). V lost 3 bases and J lost 7, with 13 bases in between. The CDR3 sequence is CATSSVTGRQPQHF. CDR3 DNA sequence: TGTGCCACCAGCAGTGTTACAGGGCGACAGCCCCAGCATTTT. The full variable domain, rest sourced from reference TRBV15 and TRBJ1-5, is DAMVIQNPRYQVTQFGKPVTLSCSQTLNHNVMYWYQQKSSQAPKLLFHYYDKDFNNEADTPDNFQSRRPNTSFCFLDIRSPGLGDTAMYLCATSSVTGRQPQHFGDGTRLSIL.